This passage covers 31 T cell receptor beta chains from one sample sequenced in a study of blood T cell repertoires in COVID-19. Libraries were prepared by immunoSEQ multiplex PCR; TCRdb keeps only in-frame clonotypes and omits some of them. Of 65,000 to 85,000 clones listed, roughly 87% are singletons. The sample was peripheral blood. The receptors come from a woman aged 18-30 years with acute or convalescent COVID-19.

V usage is TRBV24-1 and J usage is TRBJ1-1, with 9 positions matching TRBD1. Unmatched junction bases numbered 2, after V lost 5 bases and J lost 2 bases. The CDR3 sequence is 14 residues long. Germline V gives CDR1 KGHDR, CDR2 SFDVKD. In nucleotides, the CDR3 is TGTGCCACCAGTGCGGGACAGGGTAACACTGAAGCTTTCTTT. This sequence encodes CATSAGQGNTEAFF.

V gene TRBV30 combines with J gene TRBJ1-2; D gene unclear. Trimming took 0 bases from V and 5 from J, leaving 7 bases between them. The CDR3 is 12 residues long. Germline CDR1 GTSNPN, CDR2 SVGIG (reference sequence). Here the CDR3 reads CAWSVHGYGYTF. CDR3 bases: TGTGCCTGGAGTGTACACGGGTATGGCTACACCTTC.

The CDR3 here is CASSIPGGRTNYGYTF. The CDR3 bases are TGTGCCAGTAGTATCCCTGGTGGGCGAACTAACTATGGCTACACCTTC. The chain carries TRBV19 and TRBJ1-2; no reliable D call. The CDR3 covers 16 residues. Trimming shortened V by 3 bases and J by 0 bases, and 14 bases separated the two germline ends. Germline assignment: CDR1 LNHDA and CDR2 SQIVND (reference sequence). Drawing the rest from reference TRBV19 and TRBJ1-2, the complete variable domain is DGGITQSPKYLFRKEGQNVTLSCEQNLNHDAMYWYRQDPGQGLRLIYYSQIVNDFQKGDIAEGYSVSREKKESFPLTVTSAQKNPTAFYLCASSIPGGRTNYGYTFGSGTRLTVV.

J is TRBJ1-2 and V is TRBV5-1, with unresolved D. Germline CDR1 is SGHRS and CDR2 is YFSETQ. V lost 4 bases and J 4 bases, leaving 14 bases between the germline ends. CDR3 size: 14 residues. The CDR3 sequence: CASSPNPGTYGYTF. Here the CDR3 DNA reads TGCGCCAGCAGCCCGAACCCGGGAACCTATGGCTACACCTTC.

A single count supports this clone. The rearrangement joins TRBV6-2 or TRBV6-3 to TRBJ2-7; TRBD2 agrees at 10 bases. With 2 bases clipped from V and 0 bases from J, the junction kept 13 bases outside the gene matches. Germline loops: CDR1 MNHEY, CDR2 SVGEGT. The CDR3 contains 19 residues. CDR3 amino acids: CASSYQVGSGRPNSYEQYF. The CDR3 region has the DNA TGTGCCAGCAGTTACCAGGTGGGTAGCGGGAGGCCCAACTCCTACGAGCAGTACTTC.

This chain links TRBV19 with TRBJ1-1; no clear D gene. Germline V gene data show CDR1 as LNHDA and CDR2 as SQIVND (reference sequence). Trimming pared 3 bases from V and 6 bases from J, leaving 23 bases between. The length of the CDR3 is 17 residues. CDR3 sequence: CASSMRWSNRSRAEAFF. In DNA form, the CDR3 reads TGTGCCAGTAGTATGCGGTGGTCTAATCGGTCCCGAGCTGAAGCTTTCTTT.

This clone was seen a few times. This rearrangement joins TRBV12-3 or TRBV12-4 to TRBJ1-5; D call uncertain. CDR3 length equals 13 residues. Trimming removed 4 bases at V and 7 bases at J, with 11 bases between. CDR3 in amino acids: CASSYSDRQPQHF. In DNA, the CDR3 is TGTGCCAGCAGTTATTCTGATCGGCAGCCCCAGCATTTT.

The chain joins TRBV18 to TRBJ2-3; D remains unclear. CDR1 KGHSH and CDR2 LQKENI come from the germline V gene. V lost 6 bases, J lost 6 bases, and 16 bases lay in between. This CDR3 region has 14 residues. The CDR3: CASSPLGDQDTQYF. CDR3 nucleotide sequence: TGTGCCAGCTCGCCCCTCGGAGATCAGGATACGCAGTATTTT.

The gene calls are TRBV6-1 and TRBJ1-1, with a weak D call TRBD1 (5 bases). The CDR3 is 15 amino acids. V lost 1 base and J 1 base, leaving 10 bases between the germline ends. Looked up from germline, CDR1 is MNHNS and CDR2 is SASEGT. CDR3 residues: CASSEVGGANTEAFF. The CDR3 DNA follows: TGTGCCAGCAGTGAAGTGGGGGGAGCGAACACTGAAGCTTTCTTT.

This clone was seen once. The V and J genes are TRBV18 and TRBJ1-6; 8 positions agree with TRBD1. In germline, CDR1 is KGHSH, CDR2 LQKENI. This CDR3 comprises 17 residues. Unmatched junction bases numbered 9, after V lost 1 base and J lost 7 bases. CDR3 coding DNA: TGTGCCAGCTCACCACTCCCTCCCCGGGACAGGAATTCACCCCTCCACTTT. It translates to CASSPLPPRDRNSPLHF. Full variable domain (remainder filled in from reference TRBV18 and TRBJ1-6): NAGVMQNPRHLVRRRGQEARLRCSPMKGHSHVYWYRQLPEEGLKFMVYLQKENIIDESGMPKERFSAEFPKEGPSILRIQQVVRGDSAAYFCASSPLPPRDRNSPLHFGNGTRLTVT.

The CDR3 reads CASRPGTSGGVTYEQYF. DNA of the CDR3: TGTGCCAGCAGACCTGGGACTAGCGGGGGGGTGACCTACGAGCAGTACTTC. The V and J genes are TRBV27 and TRBJ2-7; 16 bases match TRBD2. CDR1 and CDR2 from the germline V gene are MNHEY and SMNVEV (reference sequence). The V segment lost 6 bases and the J segment 2 bases; nucleotides outside the gene matches: 7. The CDR3 runs to 17 residues.

The CDR3 here is CSAPDTSNYGYTF. The CDR3, as DNA: TGCAGCGCCCCGGACACTTCTAACTATGGCTACACCTTC. This rearrangement joins TRBV29-1 to TRBJ1-2, with D maybe TRBD1 (5 bases). The germline gives CDR1 SQVTM, CDR2 ANQGSEA. The germline V and J ends were trimmed by 7 bases and 0 bases, with 12 bases remaining between them. This CDR3 region has 13 residues. Full variable domain (outside the CDR3, taken from reference TRBV29-1 and TRBJ1-2): SAVISQKPSRDICQRGTSLTIQCQVDSQVTMMFWYRQQPGQSLTLIATANQGSEATYESGFVIDKFPISRPNLTFSTLTVSNMSPEDSSIYLCSAPDTSNYGYTFGSGTRLTVV.

This clone was seen a handful of times. The CDR3 is CASSSSAGSGNTIYF. Written as DNA, the CDR3 is TGTGCCAGCAGCTCATCGGCGGGCTCTGGAAACACCATATATTTT. The V and J genes are TRBV7-8 and TRBJ1-3; D uncertain. V lost 4 bases to trimming and J lost 0 bases, with 10 bases between them. The germline V gene has CDR1 SGHVS and CDR2 FQNEAQ. This CDR3 has 15 residues. The full variable domain, rest sourced from reference TRBV7-8 and TRBJ1-3, is GAGVSQSPRYKVAKRGQDVALRCDPISGHVSLFWYQQALGQGPEFLTYFQNEAQLDKSGLPSDRFFAERPEGSVSTLKIQRTQQEDSAVYLCASSSSAGSGNTIYFGEGSWLTVV.

The gene calls are TRBV29-1 and TRBJ1-2; the D is unclear. CDR3 length: 15 amino acids. CDR1 and CDR2 from the germline V gene are SQVTM and ANQGSEA. The V end lost 2 bases, the J end lost 4 bases, and 17 bases lay between the germline ends. In DNA, the CDR3 is TGCAGCGTTGAAATACTTACGGGAAATGTCTATGGCTACACCTTC. It translates to CSVEILTGNVYGYTF.

J is TRBJ1-2 and V is TRBV30; a possible D gene is TRBD1 (5 bases). The CDR3 sequence is 15 residues long. Trimming took off 3 bases at V and 6 bases at J, with 20 bases between the two ends. Germline assignment: CDR1 GTSNPN and CDR2 SVGIG (reference sequence). CDR3 sequence: CAWSGLTDPRNGYTF. The CDR3 DNA sequence: TGTGCCTGGAGCGGGCTGACAGATCCCCGTAATGGCTACACCTTC.

The chain employs TRBV2 and TRBJ1-5, with TRBD1 identical over 7 bases. The CDR3 totals 14 residues. Per the germline V gene, CDR1 is SNHLY and CDR2 is FYNNEI. V shed 6 bases and J 4 bases; nucleotides not matched to a gene: 6. In DNA, the CDR3 is TGTGCCAGCAGGGCAGGGGGAGGAAATCAGCCCCAGCATTTT. Its protein is CASRAGGGNQPQHF.

The V and J genes are TRBV6-1 and TRBJ2-2; TRBD1 matches at 9 bases. Germline loops: CDR1 MNHNS, CDR2 SASEGT. The CDR3 sequence is 16 residues long. Trimming cost V 7 bases and J 6 bases; bases outside gene matches: 12. CDR3 loop: CASNDPGQGLSGELFF. DNA for the CDR3: TGTGCCAGCAATGACCCGGGACAGGGCCTATCCGGGGAGCTGTTTTTT.

The CDR3: CASSIGTSGYNEQFF. For the CDR3, the DNA is TGTGCCAGTAGTATCGGGACTAGCGGATACAATGAGCAGTTCTTC. J is TRBJ2-1 and V is TRBV19; the match to TRBD2 covers 11 bases. Per the germline V gene, CDR1 is LNHDA and CDR2 is SQIVND (reference sequence). The CDR3 runs 15 residues. After removal of 3 bases from V and 4 bases from J, the junction contained 2 bases not matched to a gene.

J is TRBJ2-3 and V is TRBV10-3; D not certain. CDR3 length: 12 amino acids. V was pared by 2 bases and J by 5 bases, with 5 bases between. Germline CDR1 ENHRY, CDR2 SYGVKD. CDR3 protein: CAISEAEDTQYF. Written as DNA, the CDR3 is TGTGCCATCAGTGAGGCGGAAGATACGCAGTATTTT.

V gene TRBV28 combines with J gene TRBJ2-1, with D tentatively TRBD1 (6 bases). V was clipped by 6 bases and J by 10 bases, with 16 bases between them. The CDR3 extends over 13 amino acids. Germline V gene sequence: CDR1 MDHEN, CDR2 SYDVKM. Here the CDR3 DNA reads TGTGCCAGCAGCTTCCTCCAGGGACACGAGCAGTTCTTC. Translation gives CASSFLQGHEQFF.

This chain connects TRBV14 to TRBJ1-1; 9 nucleotides match TRBD1. CDR1 and CDR2 from the germline V gene are SGHDN and FVKESK. The CDR3 spans 16 residues. V shed 0 bases, J shed 2 bases, and the junction held 4 bases outside the gene matches. The CDR3 loop reads CASSQERDRDNTEAFF. CDR3 coding DNA: TGTGCCAGCAGCCAAGAAAGGGACAGGGATAACACTGAAGCTTTCTTT.

The chain uses TRBV15 and TRBJ2-3; 7 bases fit TRBD1. Germline CDR1 and CDR2: LNHNV and YYDKDF (reference sequence). J lost 2 bases, V lost 6 bases, and 8 bases had no gene match. The CDR3 covers 15 residues. The CDR3 DNA reads TGTGCCACCAGACGGGGACAGCTTTCCACAGATACGCAGTATTTT. It yields the protein CATRRGQLSTDTQYF.

The chain uses TRBV29-1 and TRBJ1-3; D remains ambiguous. Trimming left V 7 bases short and J 1 base short, with 8 bases between. The CDR3 length is 12 residues. The germline V gene encodes CDR1 SQVTM and CDR2 ANQGSEA. This chain's CDR3 is CSATDSGNTIYF. CDR3 bases: TGCAGCGCCACTGATTCTGGAAACACCATATATTTT.

This clone showed up just once. This chain joins TRBV5-1 and TRBJ2-1, with unresolved D. Trimming cost V 0 bases and J 0 bases, with 10 bases left between them. This CDR3 contains 16 residues. Germline-derived CDR1 and CDR2 are SGHRS and YFSETQ. Here the CDR3 DNA reads TGCGCCAGCAGCTTGGCCGAGCCGAGCTCCTACAATGAGCAGTTCTTC. It codes for CASSLAEPSSYNEQFF.

The chain joins TRBV19 to TRBJ1-2, with 12 nucleotides matching TRBD1. V gave up 2 bases and J gave up 7 bases; unmatched junction bases: 5. This CDR3 is built from 15 residues. Germline V gene sequence: CDR1 LNHDA, CDR2 SQIVND (reference sequence). The CDR3 coding sequence is TGTGCCAGTAGTATACTGGGACAGGGGGCTTTTGGCTACACCTTC. Translated: CASSILGQGAFGYTF.

The chain links TRBV11-2 to TRBJ2-3; D is possibly TRBD1 (5 bases). Germline V gene lookup returns CDR1 SGHAT and CDR2 FQNNGV. The CDR3 runs to 16 residues. V was clipped by 1 base and J by 3 bases, with 14 bases between them. The CDR3 sequence is CASSLVAGLGTDTQYF. The CDR3 DNA is TGTGCCAGCAGCTTAGTGGCAGGGCTTGGTACAGATACGCAGTATTTT. The variable domain in full, completed from reference TRBV11-2 and TRBJ2-3, reads EAGVAQSPRYKIIEKRQSVAFWCNPISGHATLYWYQQILGQGPKLLIQFQNNGVVDDSQLPKDRFSAERLKGVDSTLKIQPAKLEDSAVYLCASSLVAGLGTDTQYFGPGTRLTVL.

J is TRBJ2-7 and V is TRBV27; 10 bases fit TRBD2. Germline lookup yields CDR1 MNHEY and CDR2 SMNVEV (reference sequence). J was trimmed by 2 bases and V by 5 bases; bases with no gene match: 24. The CDR3 totals 21 residues. In DNA form, the CDR3 reads TGTGCCAGCAGTCCCCTTAGGGTAGCGGGGGGTCTCATCCCCGTCGCCTACGAGCAGTACTTC. Its translation is CASSPLRVAGGLIPVAYEQYF.

This chain joins TRBV4-1 and TRBJ2-7; the D gene is possibly TRBD1 (6 bases). The germline CDR1 and CDR2 sequences are MGHRA and YSYEKL. The CDR3 has 14 residues. V lost 4 bases, J lost 2 bases, and 12 bases lay in between. As DNA, the CDR3 is TGCGCCAGCAGCCGGACCAGGGGTACCTACGAGCAGTACTTC. Protein product: CASSRTRGTYEQYF.

The chain has TRBV7-8 and TRBJ2-7, with D possibly matching TRBD2 (6 bases). Looked up from germline, CDR1 is SGHVS and CDR2 is FQNEAQ. Trimming cost V 6 bases and J 0 bases, with 12 bases left between them. This CDR3 comprises 14 residues. The CDR3 sequence: CASRRVGSSYEQYF. The CDR3 DNA is TGTGCCAGCAGAAGGGTCGGGAGCTCCTACGAGCAGTACTTC. Full variable domain (missing parts from reference TRBV7-8 and TRBJ2-7): GAGVSQSPRYKVAKRGQDVALRCDPISGHVSLFWYQQALGQGPEFLTYFQNEAQLDKSGLPSDRFFAERPEGSVSTLKIQRTQQEDSAVYLCASRRVGSSYEQYFGPGTRLTVT.

The chain employs TRBV6-2 or TRBV6-3 and TRBJ2-1; 10 nucleotides agree with TRBD2. The V segment lost 6 bases and the J segment 7 bases; nucleotides outside the gene matches: 9. The V gene's germline CDR1 is MNHEY and CDR2 SVGEGT. CDR3 length: 15 residues. This chain's CDR3 is CASSRSGGVRNEQFF. The CDR3 DNA is TGTGCCAGCAGCCGGAGCGGGGGGGTCCGTAATGAGCAGTTCTTC.

This clone came up a few times. This chain links TRBV6-5 with TRBJ1-2; 7 bases match TRBD1. V was pared by 2 bases and J by 3 bases, with 9 bases of the junction left unmatched. The germline CDR1 and CDR2 sequences are MNHEY and SVGAGI. The CDR3 runs 16 residues. The CDR3 DNA follows: TGTGCCAGCAGTTACAGAAGACAGGGTAGTCACTATGGCTACACCTTC. This sequence encodes CASSYRRQGSHYGYTF.